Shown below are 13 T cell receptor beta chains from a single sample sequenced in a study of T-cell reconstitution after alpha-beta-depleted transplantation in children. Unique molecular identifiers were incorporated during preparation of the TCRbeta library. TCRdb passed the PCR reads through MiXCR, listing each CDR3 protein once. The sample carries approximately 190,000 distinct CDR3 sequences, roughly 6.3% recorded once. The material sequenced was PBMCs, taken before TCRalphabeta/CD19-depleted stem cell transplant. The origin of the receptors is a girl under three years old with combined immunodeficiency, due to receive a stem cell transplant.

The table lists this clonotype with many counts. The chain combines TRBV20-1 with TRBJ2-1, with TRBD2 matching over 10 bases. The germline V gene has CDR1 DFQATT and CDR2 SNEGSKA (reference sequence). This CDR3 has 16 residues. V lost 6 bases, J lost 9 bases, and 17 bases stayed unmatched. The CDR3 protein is CSALHPLAGDVGEQFF. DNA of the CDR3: TGCAGTGCCCTCCACCCCCTAGCGGGAGATGTAGGTGAGCAGTTCTTC.

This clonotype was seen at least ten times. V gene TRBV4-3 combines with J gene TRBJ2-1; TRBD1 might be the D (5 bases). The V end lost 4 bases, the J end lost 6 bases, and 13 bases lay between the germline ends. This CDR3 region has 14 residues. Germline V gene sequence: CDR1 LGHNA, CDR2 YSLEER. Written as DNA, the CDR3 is TGCGCCAGCAGCCCTGGAAAGGGGTTCAATGAGCAGTTCTTC. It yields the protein CASSPGKGFNEQFF.

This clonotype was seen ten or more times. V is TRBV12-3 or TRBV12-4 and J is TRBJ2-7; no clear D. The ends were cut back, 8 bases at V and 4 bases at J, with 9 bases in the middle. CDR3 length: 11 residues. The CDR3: CASGNPYEQYF. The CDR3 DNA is TGTGCCAGCGGAAACCCGTACGAGCAGTACTTC.

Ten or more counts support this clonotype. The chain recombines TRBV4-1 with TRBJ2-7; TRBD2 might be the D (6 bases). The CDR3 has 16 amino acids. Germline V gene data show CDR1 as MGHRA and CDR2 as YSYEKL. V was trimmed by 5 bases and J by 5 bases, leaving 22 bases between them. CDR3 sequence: CASSSALDYEGNEQYF. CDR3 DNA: TGCGCCAGCAGCAGCGCTTTGGACTACGAGGGGAACGAGCAGTACTTC.

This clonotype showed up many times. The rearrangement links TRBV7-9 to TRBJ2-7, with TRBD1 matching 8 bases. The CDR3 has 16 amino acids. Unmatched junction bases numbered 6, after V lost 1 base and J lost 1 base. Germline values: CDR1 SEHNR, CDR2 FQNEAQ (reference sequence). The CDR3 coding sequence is TGTGCCAGCAGCTTAGGTGGCAGGGGGCTGTCCTACGAGCAGTACTTC. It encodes CASSLGGRGLSYEQYF.

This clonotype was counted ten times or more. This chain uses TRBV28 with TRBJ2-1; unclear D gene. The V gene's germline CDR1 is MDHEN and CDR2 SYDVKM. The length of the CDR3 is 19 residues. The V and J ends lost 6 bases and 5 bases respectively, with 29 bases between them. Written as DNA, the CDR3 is TGTGCCAGCAGCCTTGGTCTGATGGAGACAAAGATGGCCCACAATGAGCAGTTCTTC. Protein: CASSLGLMETKMAHNEQFF. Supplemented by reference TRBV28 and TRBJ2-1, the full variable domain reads DVKVTQSSRYLVKRTGEKVFLECVQDMDHENMFWYRQDPGLGLRLIYFSYDVKMKEKGDIPEGYSVSREKKERFSLILESASTNQTSMYLCASSLGLMETKMAHNEQFFGPGTRLTVL.

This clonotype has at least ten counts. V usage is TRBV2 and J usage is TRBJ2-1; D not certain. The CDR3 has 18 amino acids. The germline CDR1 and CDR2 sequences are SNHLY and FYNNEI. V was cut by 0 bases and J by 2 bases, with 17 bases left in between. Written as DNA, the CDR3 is TGTGCCAGCAGTGAAGCGCTTCCTGACATTAGTCCCTACAATGAGCAGTTCTTC. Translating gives CASSEALPDISPYNEQFF.

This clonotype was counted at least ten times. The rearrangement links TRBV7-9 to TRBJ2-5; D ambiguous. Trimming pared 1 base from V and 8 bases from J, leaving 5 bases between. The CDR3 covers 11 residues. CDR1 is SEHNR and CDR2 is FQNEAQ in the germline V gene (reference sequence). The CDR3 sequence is CASSLDPTQYF. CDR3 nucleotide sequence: TGTGCCAGCAGCTTAGACCCAACCCAGTACTTC.

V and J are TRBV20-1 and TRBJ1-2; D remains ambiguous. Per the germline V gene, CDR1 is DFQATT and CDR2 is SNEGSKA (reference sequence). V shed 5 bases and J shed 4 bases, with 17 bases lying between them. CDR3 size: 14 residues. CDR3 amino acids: CSAELWTASYGYTF. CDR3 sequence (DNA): TGCAGTGCTGAACTGTGGACGGCGTCCTATGGCTACACCTTC.

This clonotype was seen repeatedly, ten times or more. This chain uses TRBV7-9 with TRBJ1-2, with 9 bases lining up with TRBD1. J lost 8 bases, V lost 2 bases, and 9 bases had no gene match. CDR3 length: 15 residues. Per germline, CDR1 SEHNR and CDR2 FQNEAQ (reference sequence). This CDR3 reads CASSLPTGGIKGYTF. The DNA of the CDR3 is TGTGCCAGCAGCTTACCAACAGGGGGCATCAAAGGCTACACCTTC.

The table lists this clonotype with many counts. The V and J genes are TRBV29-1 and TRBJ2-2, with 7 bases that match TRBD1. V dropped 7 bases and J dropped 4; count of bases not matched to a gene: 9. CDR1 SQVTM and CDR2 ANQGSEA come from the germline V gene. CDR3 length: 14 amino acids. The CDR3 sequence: CSGSQGRGTGELFF. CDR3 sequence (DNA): TGCAGCGGATCACAGGGGCGCGGCACCGGGGAGCTGTTTTTT.

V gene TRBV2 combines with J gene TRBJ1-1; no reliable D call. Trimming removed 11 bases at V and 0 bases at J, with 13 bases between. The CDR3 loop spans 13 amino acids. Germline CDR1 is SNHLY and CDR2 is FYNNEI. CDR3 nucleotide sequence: TGTGCCTTCAGTCTACACTTGAACACTGAAGCTTTCTTT. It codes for CAFSLHLNTEAFF.

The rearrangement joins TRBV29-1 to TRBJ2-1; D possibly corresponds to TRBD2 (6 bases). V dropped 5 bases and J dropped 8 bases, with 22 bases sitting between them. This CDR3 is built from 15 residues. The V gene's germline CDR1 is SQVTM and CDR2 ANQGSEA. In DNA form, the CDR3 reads TGCAGCGTTACAAAAGGGGACGGAGGGTACGATGAGCAGTTCTTC. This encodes CSVTKGDGGYDEQFF.